These T cell receptor beta chains were read from a single sample in a study of blood T cells in healthy people across ages. TCRdb re-called the 5' RACE reads through MiXCR, storing one row per CDR3 protein. The table records some 1,500,000 distinct CDR3 sequences, 42% of them present only once. The sequenced sample was blood. Receptor source: a woman aged 18-29 years in good health. The conserved cysteine and the conserved F or W are not part of the CDR3 here.

V	J	CDR3
TRBV6-1	TRBJ2-3	ASIDSSTSTDTQY
TRBV20-1	TRBJ2-7	SARFEHEQY
TRBV20-1	TRBJ2-1	SATLPGLTYNEQF
TRBV15	TRBJ1-1	ATSREFLSQGATEAF
TRBV4-1	TRBJ2-7	ASSQNLQREQY
TRBV2	TRBJ2-1	ASSGLAALPGQF
TRBV5-8	TRBJ2-1	ASSPLTAPARYNEQF
TRBV24-1	TRBJ1-2	ATRTAVGYGYT
TRBV6-5	TRBJ2-1	ASSSGGLADNEQF
TRBV5-1	TRBJ1-4	ASSFQGANEKLF
TRBV4-1	TRBJ1-6	ASSQTGGASPLH
TRBV12-3/TRBV12-4	TRBJ2-1	ASSFSLPGHNEQF
TRBV19	TRBJ2-3	ASGEGQGISDTQY
TRBV25-1	TRBJ1-3	ASSEYKTGAGNTIY
TRBV4-1	TRBJ2-4	ASSLLWVAGGLETQH
TRBV7-8	TRBJ2-1	ASSPFERDNEQF
TRBV7-9	-	ASSLGEMKYNEQY
TRBV27	TRBJ2-7	ASSLRSPGPYYEQY
TRBV7-2	TRBJ2-2	ASSLEGTVNTGELF
TRBV7-3	TRBJ2-1	ASSSGLTNGQF
TRBV4-3	TRBJ2-1	ASSPSWLTRDEQF
TRBV29-1	TRBJ1-2	SVGGGPWWGYGYT
TRBV27	TRBJ2-7	ASNFRGGRRNEQY
TRBV9	TRBJ1-2	ASTRKRDRAYGYT
TRBV28	TRBJ1-3	ASSFRGVAGNTIY
TRBV10-3	TRBJ2-2	AISRAVRTGELF
TRBV20-1	TRBJ2-1	SLLQGSSYNEQF
TRBV3-1	TRBJ1-2	AGSQDSSGTGDPYGYT
TRBV6-2/TRBV6-3	TRBJ2-5	ASSKPGRGRETQY
TRBV18	-	ASSNPDRGSSYEQY
TRBV9	TRBJ2-4	ASSVGGAKNIQY
TRBV29-1	TRBJ2-5	SVLLPRDRETQY
TRBV9	TRBJ2-2	ASKTGQGRTGELF
TRBV20-1	TRBJ1-4	SARDRRSNEKLF
TRBV29-1	TRBJ1-2	SVDTGLNYGYT
TRBV7-2	TRBJ2-1	ASSFFGGGYNEQF
TRBV6-5	TRBJ2-1	ASSFRKGHPRSYNEQF
TRBV24-1	TRBJ2-1	ATSDLKGERGGVRYNEQF
TRBV12-3/TRBV12-4	TRBJ1-6	ASRKNTGNQSGNSPLH
TRBV20-1	TRBJ1-5	SASRVGNQPQH
TRBV20-1	-	SARDLKREYEQY
TRBV13	TRBJ2-1	ASSSWTGFHNEQF
TRBV20-1	TRBJ1-5	SAIGQDQPQH
TRBV6-2/TRBV6-3	TRBJ1-2	ASTTRVGANYGYT
TRBV6-2/TRBV6-3	TRBJ1-5	ASSEGIRQPQH
TRBV21-1	TRBJ1-2	ASTWSWESYGYT
TRBV4-1	TRBJ2-4	ASSPPRRENIQY
TRBV7-9	TRBJ1-2	ASSRDSGRVYGYT
TRBV20-1	TRBJ2-6	SARDTGGSGANVLT
TRBV4-1	TRBJ2-5	ASSQGQGNQETQY
TRBV9	TRBJ2-2	ASSGQGGTGELF